The T cell receptor (beta chain) under discussion was sequenced for a study of graft-versus-host responses after intestinal transplantation (dated by TCRdb to about 2021). Regarding the complete study: Recipients received multivisceral, liver-intestinal, or isolated intestinal transplants. Anti-thymocyte globulin induction was given to all recipients, followed by maintenance tacrolimus and steroids for approximately three years. Graft-versus-host and host-versus-graft alloreactive T cell clones were tracked in the graft, circulation and bone marrow after intestinal transplantation using bulk TCR-beta CDR3 sequencing. Alloreactive clones were identified by sequencing pre-transplant mixed lymphocyte reaction products and comparing these products with unstimulated pre-transplant donor and recipient T cells. The cohort enrolled 20 to 25 intestinal transplant recipients, one of whom was a retransplant, and a few patients without pretransplant specimens were excluded. Donor T cell macrochimerism was defined as a peak of at least 4% donor T cells among recipient peripheral blood mononuclear cells. Rather than being sequenced by the commercial service, samples from three later patients were sequenced in-house on an Illumina MiSeq and processed with MiXCR. What the authors observed across the whole study: The relatively low number and heterogeneity of intestinal transplant patients limited the conclusions. GvH clones were detected in recipient bone marrow, and some of these GvH clones were observed earlier in ileal mucosa or blood, consistent with an intestinal mucosal origin. High GvH to HvG T cell clonal ratios were observed in the allografts of patients with donor T cell macrochimerism. Early after transplant, peak levels of circulating GvH clones were associated with declines in HvG clones.

Blood samples were collected up to 4 times in the first month after transplant and then at least monthly when available. As for this clone: The antigen it recognizes is unknown. Per-nucleotide qualities are absent, and no much larger clonotype sits a single base away.

The library was made by the immunoSEQ multiplex PCR assay. For most patients, genomic DNA was subjected to high-throughput TCR-beta CDR3 sequencing by Adaptive Biotechnologies. As for how the authors treated the data: Adaptive's ImmunoSEQ software was the source of the TCR sequencing data for around 20 patients, while a few other patients were processed with MiXCR and VDJtools. CDR3 nucleotide sequences shared by donor and recipient were removed because the origin of these sequences could not be assigned. To be classed as alloreactive, a clone needed at least 2-fold expansion over unstimulated cells and a minimum CFSE-low frequency of 0.002% (template counts) or 0.001% (read counts). Clones were considered mappable if detected in sequenced pre-transplant spleen, lymph node, or MLR CFSE-low populations of the donor or recipient. The cumulative frequency of alloreactive clones was calculated as a percentage of all sequences, weighted by copy number. As stored in TCRdb, this immuneACCESS dataset retains in-frame rearrangements with V and J assigned. A fraction of the clones does not appear; measured against another copy, unresolved V genes explain less than half of the discrepancy, and the remainder lacks a known reason. That table supplies the V and J calls and clone size; D and trimming were determined from the DNA. The sample has some 7,600 clones on record, around 93% of them singletons. The top ten hold nearly 1.5% of the sample.

This clonotype was sampled from a human patient who received an intestinal transplant, so some T cells may come from the graft donor. Source: PBMCs, taken about 30 days after intestinal transplant.

The DNA sequence is TGTGCTAGTGGTTTGGCCTACTACCAATCAGCGGGGGTGGATTCCGGGGAGCTGTTTTTT. The encoded protein is CASGLAYYQSAGVDSGELFF. The sequence is built from TRBV12-5 and TRBJ2-2; 8 middle bases align to TRBD2. There are 20 amino acids in the CDR3, from cysteine to phenylalanine inclusive. Only the CDR3 portion is preserved as DNA: 60 bases, with reading frame beginning at the first base. V lost 1 base and J lost 6 bases, and the count of bases not matched to a germline gene is 19. The CDR1 and CDR2 encoded by the germline V gene are LGHNT and FRNRAP.